The subject of this entry is one T cell receptor beta chain. This clonotype was found once. The clone's antigen remains unknown. The germline gene is not matched at one end of the junction; a read error may be the cause. Amplification of TCR beta CDR3 regions was carried out from RNA transcripts. The first round of RT-PCR for the TCR CDR3 was performed with the HTBI primer set and the Qiagen OneStep RT-PCR kit. Libraries were constructed in a second round of multiplex PCR, after which size selection and purification were carried out. The libraries were sequenced on an Illumina HiSeq2000 using paired-end 100 bp reads. The source study handled its data this way. SOAPnuke was used to process the raw data, throwing out any read that contained adapters or uncalled bases, had a mean Phred below 15, or lacked an exact constant-primer or identifier match. COPE v1.2.5 was used to merge high-quality paired reads, and clonotypes were defined as unique nucleotide sequences. MiTCR v1.1 was used to align clonotypes to the IMGT TRBV, TRBD and TRBJ reference segments. Analysis was restricted to V-J combinations with a frequency above 0.0001, which covered 99.2% of repertoires. The TCS score was defined as the ratio of F50 (clonal expansion) to E x V (chaos), calculated using BLOSUM62-based TCRdist between CDR3 peptides within each V-J. Welch's t-statistics and random forest reduced roughly 540 V-J features to some 14, which were used in a naive Bayes classifier (R e1071). The similarity between thyroid and blood repertoires was quantified using the Morisita-Horn index. Using fastp trimming at Q25 and MiXCR clonotype assembly, TCRdb reanalyzed the public sequencing data and kept in-frame beta chains. When rows share a CDR3 protein, they turn into one entry using the most common DNA and genes. For this entry, the V and J calls and clone size follow TCRdb and not the study's own pipeline. The sample profile shows hundreds of thousands of distinct CDR3 sequences; under 45% of them were found once. In total, the top ten clones hold around 30% of the sample.

This sample was included in a study of T cells in Graves' hyperthyroidism and ophthalmopathy (dated by TCRdb to the late 2010s). With regard to the full study: Peripheral blood samples were taken at initial diagnosis, before any treatment was given. A discovery cohort of about 96 patients, 43 with Graves' ophthalmopathy and 55 to 60 with stable Graves' hyperthyroidism, was used to find distinguishing TCR V-J signatures. An independent validation cohort of about 19 hyperthyroidism patients and approximately 17 patients who later progressed to ophthalmopathy tested prospective prediction of ophthalmopathy. The roughly 90 discovery patients were divided at random into training and test sets in a 7:3 ratio. In roughly six Graves' hyperthyroidism patients, the study also compared T-cell repertoires from thyroid tissue with T-cell repertoires from blood. Once sampling was done, hyperthyroidism patients were given methimazole at a starting dose of 30 mg daily, whereas ophthalmopathy patients were given high-dose intravenous methylprednisolone. According to the paper, TCR Vbeta CDR3 sequencing was carried out on approximately 140 peripheral blood samples, which came from 40 to 45 ophthalmopathy, approximately 78 hyperthyroidism and roughly 17 progressor patients.

The CDR3 covers 14 residues, taking in both the cysteine and the phenylalanine. Only the CDR3 DNA stays, 42 bases, in frame from base 1. From the germline V gene, CDR1 is SGHRS and CDR2 is YFSETQ. Graves' hyperthyroidism was defined as stable when no progression to ophthalmopathy occurred over 18 months of follow-up. The hyperthyroidism patients were between 18 and 65 years old and newly diagnosed, with a disease duration of less than 2 months. Any patient with an uncontrolled infection, another autoimmune disease, pregnancy or lactation was excluded. Diagnoses were established on the basis of clinical symptoms, serum thyroxine and TRAb, thyroid ultrasound, and orbital computed tomography. Ficoll-Paque density gradient centrifugation was used to isolate PBMCs from approximately 11 ml of fresh peripheral blood. Total RNA was extracted using Trizol reagent, and RNA quality was assessed on an Agilent 2100 Bioanalyzer.

What the work shows at the level of the full study, not this receptor alone: In validation, the model predicted progression to ophthalmopathy a median of roughly 6.2 months before onset, with roughly 68% sensitivity and 72.22% specificity. Blood samples also contained most of the expanded thyroid clonotypes (frequency above 0.001), which suggests that blood repertoires may reflect thyroid immune responses. No statistical method was used to fix the sample size in advance, and group allocation was not hidden from the investigators. In cross-validation, a model built on a 13 V-J signature told ophthalmopathy apart from stable hyperthyroidism with over 85% sensitivity and approximately 84% specificity, and in testing the same model reached 80%/75%.

Recombination connected TRBV5-1 to TRBJ1-2; the D segment could be TRBD1, given 5 matching bases. Sequencing input: blood. This TCR came from a woman aged 40 to 50 with Graves' hyperthyroidism. The nucleotide sequence reads as follows: TGCGCCAGCAGCTTGGTTGGGGACCTGGACGGCTACGCCTTC. This sequence encodes CASSLVGDLDGYAF.